This TCR beta chain was captured by sequencing in a study of Ad26.COV2.S vaccination and SARS-CoV-2 variants. Looking at the study overall: The donor belonged to the COV1001 Ad26.COV2.S trial arm.

The CDR3 totals 13 residues. Germline CDR1 reads MNHEY; CDR2 reads SVGEGT. J was trimmed by 14 bases and V by 5 bases; bases with no gene match: 13. Indicated treatment: about 20 received Ad26.COV2.S at low or high dose, single or two shots; roughly five received placebo; per-sample allocation not given. Collection of samples fell on day 63 after the first vaccine or placebo injection. The table came from immunoSEQ multiplex PCR; TCRdb's copy has only in-frame clones and leaves some out. This table has about 350,000 clones, roughly nine tenths appearing once. Sequences were derived from peripheral blood, sampled in a trial of Ad26.COV2.S vaccine versus placebo. The clonotype originates from a person aged 18-65 years who received the Ad26.COV2.S COVID-19 vaccine or a placebo. The chain recombines TRBV6-2 or TRBV6-3 with TRBJ1-2; 8 nucleotides align to TRBD1. The CDR3 sequence is CASSLDREMRNTF. In DNA, the CDR3 is TGTGCCAGCAGTCTGGACAGGGAGATGAGAAATACCTTC.